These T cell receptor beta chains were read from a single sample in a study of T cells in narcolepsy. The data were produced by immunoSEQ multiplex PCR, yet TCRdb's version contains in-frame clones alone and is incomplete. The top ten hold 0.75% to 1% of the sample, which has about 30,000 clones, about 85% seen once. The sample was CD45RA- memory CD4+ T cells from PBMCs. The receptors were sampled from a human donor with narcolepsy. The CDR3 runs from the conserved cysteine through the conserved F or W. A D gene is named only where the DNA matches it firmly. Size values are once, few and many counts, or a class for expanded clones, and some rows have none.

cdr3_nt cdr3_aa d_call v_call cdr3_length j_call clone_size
TGTGCCAGCAGTTACGCTTCGGGGCAGCCCCAGCATTTT CASSYASGQPQHF . TRBV6-6 13 TRBJ1-5 .
TGTGCCAGCAGCCTCCCCCTAACAGTCTCTTCCTACGAGCAGTACTTC CASSLPLTVSSYEQYF . TRBV7-9 16 TRBJ2-7 few
TGTGCCAGCAGCCAAGCGGGGGGACCCACAGATACGCAGTATTTT CASSQAGGPTDTQYF TRBD2 TRBV7-9 15 TRBJ2-3 .
TGCAGCGTTGGTGGGGCAGGGCTGGGCTACACCTTC CSVGGAGLGYTF . TRBV29-1 12 TRBJ1-2 .
TGTGCCAGCAGTGAACGCGGCAGGGGAACTGGAAACACCATATATTTT CASSERGRGTGNTIYF . TRBV2 16 TRBJ1-3 .
TGTGCCAGCAGCTTGGCTAGCGGGGGCACCGGGGAGCTGTTTTTT CASSLASGGTGELFF TRBD2 TRBV7-9 15 TRBJ2-2 .
TGTGGTGGGGTGGTAGGGATACACTATGGCTACACCTTC CGGVVGIHYGYTF . TRBV19 13 TRBJ1-2 .
TGTGCCAGCAGCTTGTTACGGAAAGGCAATGAGCAGTTCTTC CASSLLRKGNEQFF . TRBV5-6 14 TRBJ2-1 .
TGCAGCGAAGAGACAGGGTTCGGGACCCAGTACTTC CSEETGFGTQYF TRBD1 TRBV29-1 12 TRBJ2-5 .
TGCGCCAGCCGCCTTGGCGGGGGCTCCTACGAGCAGTACTTC CASRLGGGSYEQYF TRBD2 TRBV5-1 14 TRBJ2-7 .
TGTGCCAGCAGATACACAGGGGAGCGGGAGCTGTTTTTT CASRYTGERELFF TRBD1 TRBV28 13 TRBJ2-2 .
TGTGCCATCAGGACAGGGAATAATCAGCCCCAGCATTTT CAIRTGNNQPQHF TRBD1 TRBV10-3 13 TRBJ1-5 .
TGCGCCAGCAGTCAATCACAGGCAACTCATGAGGGGGCTGAGAGTCAGCCCCAGCATTTT CASSQSQATHEGAESQPQHF TRBD1 TRBV23-1 20 TRBJ1-5 .
TGTGCCAGCAGCTTGTCAGCGACAGGGCCTTTGCAGACCCAGTACTTC CASSLSATGPLQTQYF TRBD1 TRBV5-6 16 TRBJ2-5 .
TGTGCCAGCAGAGCCGGGACTATACTCGAGCAGTACTTC CASRAGTILEQYF TRBD2 TRBV28 13 TRBJ2-7 .
TGCGCCAGCAGCTCCCGGGGCCAACAGAACACTGAAGCTTTCTTT CASSSRGQQNTEAFF . TRBV5-1 15 TRBJ1-1 .